This TCR beta chain was documented in a study of T-cell reconstitution after alpha-beta-depleted transplantation in children. Study-level points and caveats: Reportedly, alpha-beta T cells present about two months post-transplant originated from several hundred expanded clones of graft origin. Surviving thymic progenitors and recipient T cells were the source of high TCRbeta diversity at day 60 in some patients. Newly produced T cells mostly accounted for T-cell counts and diversity one year post-transplant.

CDR3 length: 14 residues. Trimming took off 3 bases at V and 3 bases at J, with 12 bases between the two ends. The library targeted TCRbeta and was prepared with unique molecular identifiers. MiXCR, run by TCRdb on the PCR reads, gives a single entry per CDR3 protein. Counted here are about 200,000 distinct CDR3 sequences, 6.6% occurring once; the ten biggest clones make up 5.5%. Details on this clonotype: No antigen is known for it.

The starting material was PBMCs, obtained before TCRalphabeta/CD19-depleted stem cell transplant. The receptor was derived from a boy between 2 and 10 years old with acute lymphoblastic leukemia, due to receive a stem cell transplant. This chain links TRBV12-3 or TRBV12-4 with TRBJ2-7; D is perhaps TRBD2 (5 bases). CDR3 nucleotide sequence: TGTGCCAGCAGTTTTTGGGGAGAGAACTACGAGCAGTACTTC. Residues: CASSFWGENYEQYF.